These 5 T cell receptor beta chains came from one sample sequenced in a study of cytomegalovirus exposure and HLA in healthy donors (dated by TCRdb to the late 2010s). Library creation used the immunoSEQ multiplex PCR assay. For the multiplex PCR, a mixture combining 60 forward primers for TCR Vbeta segments and 13 reverse primers for TCR Jbeta segments was used. Not all clones reach the TCRdb copy of this immuneACCESS table, which keeps in-frame sequences only. Checked studies attribute under half of the gap to unresolved V genes and leave the rest unexplained. The sample profile shows about 93,000 clones; 70% to 85% of them were found once. The ten largest account for about 4% of the sample. The sample was PBMCs. Every receptor here comes from a man between 50 and 59 years old in good health and CMV-seronegative.

The chain employs TRBV7-9 and TRBJ1-2, with TRBD1 matching 8 bases. The length of the CDR3 is 15 residues. With V trimmed by 1 base and J by 6 bases, 7 bases remained unmatched. The V gene's germline CDR1 is SEHNR and CDR2 FQNEAQ (reference sequence). CDR3 region: CASSLVGQGLHGYTF. DNA for the CDR3: TGTGCCAGCAGCTTAGTTGGACAGGGTTTGCATGGCTACACCTTC.

The gene calls are TRBV10-1 and TRBJ2-5, with 7 bases that match TRBD1. The ends lost 6 bases at V and 4 bases at J; junction bases unmatched: 5. Germline assignment: CDR1 WNHNN and CDR2 SYGVQD (reference sequence). CDR3 length equals 13 residues. CDR3 region: CASSRDRAETQYF. CDR3 DNA: TGCGCCAGCAGCCGGGACAGAGCAGAGACCCAGTACTTC.

V is TRBV10-3 and J is TRBJ1-4; D might be TRBD1 (6 bases). Germline CDR1 ENHRY, CDR2 SYGVKD. This CDR3 comprises 14 residues. Trimming removed 4 bases at V and 6 bases at J, with 12 bases between. The CDR3 protein is CAISARGVDEKLFF. In nucleotides, the CDR3 is TGTGCCATCAGTGCCAGGGGTGTTGATGAAAAACTGTTTTTT.

The chain combines TRBV6-1 with TRBJ2-7; D remains ambiguous. The CDR3 totals 14 residues. Trimming removed 6 bases at V and 0 bases at J, with 12 bases between. Germline V gene data show CDR1 as MNHNS and CDR2 as SASEGT. The CDR3 sequence is CASRSTLNSYEQYF. The CDR3 nucleotides read TGTGCCAGCAGGAGCACCCTGAACTCCTACGAGCAGTACTTC.

The gene calls are TRBV27 and TRBJ1-5; D is unresolved. V shed 4 bases and J shed 1 base, with 11 bases lying between them. The germline V gene has CDR1 MNHEY and CDR2 SMNVEV (reference sequence). The CDR3 is made up of 15 amino acids. Here the CDR3 DNA reads TGTGCCAGCAGTTCAGAGGGTAGCAGCAATCAGCCCCAGCATTTT. Translated: CASSSEGSSNQPQHF.